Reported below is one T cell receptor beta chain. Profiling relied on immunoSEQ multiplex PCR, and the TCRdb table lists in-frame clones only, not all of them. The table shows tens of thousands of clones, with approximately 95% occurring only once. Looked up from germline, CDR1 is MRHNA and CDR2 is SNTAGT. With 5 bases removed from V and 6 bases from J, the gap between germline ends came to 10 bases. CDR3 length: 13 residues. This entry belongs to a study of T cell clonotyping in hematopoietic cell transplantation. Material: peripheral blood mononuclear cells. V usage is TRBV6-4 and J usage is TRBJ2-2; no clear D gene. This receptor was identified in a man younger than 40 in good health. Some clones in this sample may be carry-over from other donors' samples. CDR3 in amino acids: CASSMLGAGELFF. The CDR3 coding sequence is TGTGCCAGCAGTATGTTGGGTGCCGGGGAGCTGTTTTTT.